Listed below are T cell receptor beta chains from one sample, sequenced in a study of blood T cell repertoires in COVID-19. The data were produced by immunoSEQ multiplex PCR, yet TCRdb's version contains in-frame clones alone and is incomplete. The sample includes some 150,000 clones, about nine tenths of them seen just once. Material for sequencing was peripheral blood. The receptors here all came from a woman aged 60 to 75 with active or convalescent COVID-19. Each CDR3 is given with its conserved first and last residue. Fields, in order: J gene, clone size, D gene, V gene, CDR3 protein, CDR3 DNA. D genes are given only for firm matches. Some rows mark clone size as missing; the rest say once, few, many or name a class of expanded clone.

j_call: TRBJ1-4; clone_size: once; d_call: NA; v_call: TRBV5-1; cdr3_aa: CASSYSGATNEKLFF; cdr3_nt: TGCGCCAGCAGCTATTCAGGGGCGACTAATGAAAAACTGTTTTTT
j_call: TRBJ1-1; clone_size: NA; d_call: TRBD1; v_call: TRBV10-3; cdr3_aa: CAISDIQGVTEAFF; cdr3_nt: TGTGCCATCAGTGATATCCAGGGGGTCACTGAAGCTTTCTTT
j_call: TRBJ1-2; clone_size: NA; d_call: TRBD1; v_call: TRBV6-1; cdr3_aa: CASSDSVGQGIVGYTF; cdr3_nt: TGTGCCAGCAGTGACAGCGTGGGACAGGGGATCGTGGGCTACACCTTC
j_call: TRBJ2-1; clone_size: NA; d_call: TRBD1; v_call: TRBV25-1; cdr3_aa: CASSEYGTGINNEQFF; cdr3_nt: TGTGCCAGCAGTGAATACGGGACAGGGATCAACAATGAGCAGTTCTTC
j_call: TRBJ2-5; clone_size: NA; d_call: NA; v_call: TRBV11-2; cdr3_aa: CASSLGWGEQETQYF; cdr3_nt: TGTGCCAGCAGCTTAGGCTGGGGCGAACAAGAGACCCAGTACTTC
j_call: TRBJ2-3; clone_size: NA; d_call: NA; v_call: TRBV7-9; cdr3_aa: CASSRGDTQYF; cdr3_nt: TGTGCCAGCAGTAGAGGAGATACGCAGTATTTT
j_call: TRBJ2-3; clone_size: NA; d_call: NA; v_call: TRBV6-2/TRBV6-3; cdr3_aa: CASSRQSKSADTQYF; cdr3_nt: TGTGCCAGCAGCAGACAGAGCAAGAGTGCAGATACGCAGTATTTT
j_call: TRBJ2-7; clone_size: NA; d_call: NA; v_call: TRBV9; cdr3_aa: CASSGTIQGYEQYF; cdr3_nt: TGTGCCAGCAGCGGAACAATTCAGGGCTACGAGCAGTACTTC
j_call: TRBJ2-1; clone_size: once; d_call: TRBD1; v_call: TRBV3-1/TRBV3-2; cdr3_aa: CASSQEGQGVYNEQFF; cdr3_nt: TGTGCCAGCAGCCAGGAGGGACAGGGAGTCTACAATGAGCAGTTCTTC
j_call: TRBJ1-5; clone_size: NA; d_call: TRBD1; v_call: TRBV15; cdr3_aa: CATSIGRDRRLQPQHF; cdr3_nt: TGTGCCACCAGCATTGGTCGGGACAGGCGCTTGCAGCCCCAGCATTTT
j_call: TRBJ2-7; clone_size: once; d_call: TRBD1; v_call: TRBV11-3; cdr3_aa: CASSLAATGVYEQYF; cdr3_nt: TGTGCCAGCAGCTTAGCCGCGACAGGGGTCTACGAGCAGTACTTC